This T cell receptor (beta chain) was sequenced in a study of CD8 T cells in ankylosing spondylitis. Study-level results: A subset of motif variants has previously been described in the synovial fluid and blood of reactive arthritis. A CD8+ phenotype characterized the disease-linked clones, which were relatively rare in peripheral blood.

In its sample, this clonotype was seen a few times. Its target is not known. For TCR beta, libraries came from quantitative 5'-RACE with molecular barcodes. In TCRdb, the 5' RACE reads were re-called with MiXCR into one record per CDR3 protein. The sample has approximately 290,000 distinct CDR3 sequences, more than 20% seen once. CDR3 length: 16 residues. V lost 0 bases and J 2 bases, leaving 13 bases between the germline ends. The germline V gene has CDR1 DFQATT and CDR2 SNEGSKA (reference sequence). What was sequenced was blood, either unsorted or a sorted T cell fraction (not recorded which). The sequence was obtained from a female donor with ankylosing spondylitis or in good health (not recorded which). The rearrangement joins TRBV20-1 to TRBJ2-2; D might be TRBD2 (6 bases). Here the CDR3 reads CSARDYGGSNTGELFF. CDR3 DNA: TGCAGTGCTAGAGATTACGGGGGTTCAAACACCGGGGAGCTGTTTTTT.